The clone carrying this T cell receptor (beta chain) has more than one count but fewer than ten. Its antigen remains unknown. For TCRbeta, the library was prepared with unique molecular identifiers. TCRdb processed the PCR reads anew with MiXCR; each CDR3 protein has one entry. The data contain under 450,000 distinct CDR3 sequences, roughly 17% of them singletons. This sample was included in a study of T-cell reconstitution after alpha-beta-depleted transplantation in children. The study's findings and limits: It was surviving recipient T cells and thymic progenitors that gave some patients high TCRbeta diversity at day 60. A year post-transplant, T-cell counts and diversity derived mostly from newly produced T cells. Reported findings indicate that, about two months after transplant, alpha-beta T cells came from several hundred expanded clones, which were derived from non-depleted graft cells.

The source was PBMCs, mostly from graft donor cells, collected 360 days after TCRalphabeta/CD19-depleted stem cell transplant. The receptor comes from a boy in the first two years of life who had a stem cell transplant for Wiskott-Aldrich syndrome, so the T cells may come from the graft donor.

CDR3: CASSGLVVYEQFF. CDR3 DNA: TGTGCCAGCAGTGGACTAGTAGTATATGAGCAGTTCTTC. The chain is built from TRBV6-2 or TRBV6-3 and TRBJ2-1; TRBD2 aligns across 7 bases. V gave up 5 bases and J gave up 8 bases; unmatched junction bases: 6. Germline lookup yields CDR1 MNHEY and CDR2 SVGEGT. The CDR3 is 13 residues long.